The TCR beta chain under discussion was sequenced for a study of blood T cell repertoires in COVID-19. The wider study: There were acute and convalescent COVID-19 samples, and they came from the United States, Italy and Spain. T cells, B-cell-depleted T cells, or PBMCs supplied cDNA or gDNA.

V shed 4 bases and J 5 bases; nucleotides not matched to a gene: 7. CDR1 SGHRS and CDR2 YFSETQ come from the germline V gene. The CDR3 covers 17 residues. In the original analysis: Reference gene primer amplification yielded estimated nucleated cell counts. The data were produced by immunoSEQ multiplex PCR, yet TCRdb's version contains in-frame clones alone and is incomplete. V, J and clone size derive from that table, while D and trimming were established from the DNA sequence. The sample lists 25,000 to 35,000 clones, approximately 91% occurring once. The sample comprised peripheral blood. This chain joins TRBV5-1 and TRBJ2-3; 16 bases are shared with TRBD2. The clonotype originates from a human donor in a cohort sampled during active COVID-19. CDR3 loop: CASSTGTSGRVGDTQYF. Here the CDR3 DNA reads TGCGCCAGCAGCACCGGGACTAGCGGGAGGGTGGGAGATACGCAGTATTTT.